The 10 T cell receptor beta chains in this list originate from one sample, sequenced in a study of T-cell reconstitution after alpha-beta-depleted transplantation in children. Using unique molecular identifiers, the investigators prepared the TCRbeta library. Each CDR3 protein gets one entry after TCRdb re-called the PCR reads with MiXCR. The repertoire holds some 220,000 distinct CDR3 sequences, with about 11% as singletons. The input for sequencing was PBMCs, taken before TCRalphabeta/CD19-depleted stem cell transplant. The origin of the receptors is a child younger than two with acute myeloid leukemia, due to receive a stem cell transplant.

In this sample, this clonotype turned up many times. CDR3 coding DNA: TGTGCCAGCAGCTCACAGGTGTCAAACACTGAAGCTTTCTTT. This sequence encodes CASSSQVSNTEAFF. The chain carries TRBV11-2 and TRBJ1-1, with a tentative D call TRBD1 (5 bases). There are 14 residues in the CDR3. The germline V gene encodes CDR1 SGHAT and CDR2 FQNNGV. Trimming cost V 4 bases and J 2 bases, with 11 bases left between them.

The table lists this clonotype with many counts. The rearrangement uses TRBV7-9 and TRBJ2-3; D gene ambiguous. The CDR3 length is 11 residues. CDR1 and CDR2 from the germline V gene are SEHNR and FQNEAQ (reference sequence). With 5 bases removed from V and 5 bases from J, the gap between germline ends came to 5 bases. The CDR3 nucleotides read TGTGCCAGCAGCCAAAGAGATACGCAGTATTTT. Amino acids: CASSQRDTQYF.

This clonotype was picked up many times. V is TRBV27 and J is TRBJ2-1, with D possibly being TRBD2 (6 bases). The CDR3 has 14 amino acids. The germline V gene encodes CDR1 MNHEY and CDR2 SMNVEV (reference sequence). V was cut by 5 bases and J by 1 base, with 9 bases left in between. CDR3 DNA: TGTGCCAGCAGTGTGGGAGGTTCCTACAATGAGCAGTTCTTC. It specifies CASSVGGSYNEQFF.

This clonotype was recorded at least ten times. The chain uses TRBV5-1 and TRBJ2-1; D might be TRBD1 or TRBD2, each matching 6 bases. Germline assignment: CDR1 SGHRS and CDR2 YFSETQ. V lost 0 bases and J lost 9, with 10 bases in between. The CDR3 has 13 amino acids. CDR3 loop: CASSLVGGPEQFF. The CDR3 coding sequence is TGCGCCAGCAGCTTGGTGGGGGGCCCTGAGCAGTTCTTC.

This clonotype was picked up many times. The V call is TRBV28, the J call TRBJ1-4; a weak D match, TRBD1 (6 bases). The V end lost 10 bases, the J end lost 5 bases, and 14 bases lay between the germline ends. Germline CDR1 reads MDHEN; CDR2 reads SYDVKM. This CDR3 has 13 residues. CDR3 loop: CATTTGPNEKLFF. DNA for the CDR3: TGTGCCACCACGACAGGCCCCAATGAAAAACTGTTTTTT.

There are a few counts of this clonotype. This chain joins TRBV20-1 and TRBJ2-1; 8 nucleotides line up with TRBD2. CDR1 DFQATT and CDR2 SNEGSKA come from the germline V gene (reference sequence). Trimming cost V 2 bases and J 0 bases; bases outside gene matches: 9. The CDR3 sequence is 17 residues long. The CDR3 coding sequence is TGCAGTGCTAGAAGTAGCGGGACAAGAAGCTCCTACAATGAGCAGTTCTTC. This gives the protein CSARSSGTRSSYNEQFF.

This clonotype was counted at least ten times. The chain is built from TRBV5-1 and TRBJ2-5; no definite D call. V lost 1 base to trimming and J lost 1 base, with 2 bases between them. This CDR3 contains 12 residues. Germline V gene sequence: CDR1 SGHRS, CDR2 YFSETQ. The chain's CDR3 is CASSLSQETQYF. Here the CDR3 DNA reads TGCGCCAGCAGCTTGAGCCAAGAGACCCAGTACTTC.

Comments on this clonotype: Just one base apart from a much larger clone, this may be a read error. The chain joins TRBV12-3 or TRBV12-4 to TRBJ1-2; 7 bases map to TRBD1. CDR3 length: 13 residues. This chain's CDR3 is CASYPASGGGYPF. CDR3 nucleotide sequence: TGTGCCAGCTACCCAGCTTCAGGGGGAGGCTACCCCTTC.

This clonotype was found many times. CDR3 sequence (DNA): TGCAGCGTCGACAGGGTAGAGACCCAGTACTTC. Its protein product is CSVDRVETQYF. This chain links TRBV29-1 with TRBJ2-5; 7 nucleotides line up with TRBD1. Germline V gene sequence: CDR1 SQVTM, CDR2 ANQGSEA. The V gene end was trimmed by 6 bases and the J gene end by 4 bases; junction bases not matched to a gene: 2. The CDR3 is made up of 11 amino acids.

This clonotype was counted only a few times. The chain is built from TRBV20-1 and TRBJ2-5, with D possibly matching TRBD2 (6 bases). There are 13 residues in the CDR3. V lost 1 base and J lost 3, with 9 bases in between. Germline CDR1 DFQATT, CDR2 SNEGSKA (reference sequence). CDR3 residues: CSARGGGKETQYF. DNA for the CDR3: TGCAGTGCTAGAGGGGGAGGAAAAGAGACCCAGTACTTC.